What follows describes a single T cell receptor (beta chain). Its antigen is currently unknown. The data originate from a study of vaccination effects on CD4 cells after COVID-19. Study-level findings and limits: Clones induced by infection and by vaccine showed marked clonal contraction late after vaccination.

With the ViraFEST assay, the study expanded antigen-specific CD4+ T cells using viral peptide pools, then sequenced them. At the end of 9 to 11 days of culture, CD4+ T cells were isolated. Sometime from March through December 2020, the person acquired a SARS-CoV-2 infection that PCR confirmed. Each well held 2 million to 2.5 million PBMC cultured with around 10 ug/ml peptides and about 9.7 IU/ml IL-2. Each culture had half its medium swapped for IL-2 medium on days 3 and 7. Profiled with immunoSEQ multiplex PCR; TCRdb holds only in-frame clones, not every one. The repertoire has around 46,000 clones, roughly 75% of them found once; the top ten carry 25% to 30%. Germline CDR1 reads MNHEY; CDR2 reads SVGAGI. Trimming shortened V by 2 bases and J by 0 bases, and 5 bases separated the two germline ends. The CDR3 is 14 amino acids.

This TCR was sampled from a human donor who had a prior SARS-CoV-2 infection. Sequences were derived from CD4+ T cells from PBMCs cultured with a peptide pool, sampled before COVID-19 vaccination. The chain links TRBV6-5 to TRBJ1-3; no clear D. The CDR3 DNA reads as TGTGCCAGCAGTTACCACGCCTCTGGAAACACCATATATTTT. It yields the protein CASSYHASGNTIYF.